This T cell receptor beta chain was profiled in a study of T cell changes during pregnancy in multiple sclerosis. The ends lost 4 bases at V and 4 bases at J; junction bases unmatched: 15. The CDR3 extends over 18 amino acids. CDR1 is SGHRS, CDR2 YFSETQ, per germline. The table came from immunoSEQ multiplex PCR; TCRdb's copy has only in-frame clones and leaves some out. The sample has about 44,000 clones, 80% to 95% seen once. The TCR sequence derives from a female donor with multiple sclerosis, enrolled in a pregnancy study. This rearrangement joins TRBV5-1 to TRBJ2-2; 8 bases agree with TRBD1. Here the sequenced sample was CD4+ T cells from peripheral blood mononuclear cells, taken before pregnancy. DNA of the CDR3: TGCGCCAGCAGCGCACCACAGTCCAGGGGGCGCCCCACCGGGGAGCTGTTTTTT. The encoded protein is CASSAPQSRGRPTGELFF.